A selection of T cell receptor beta chains follows, all from one sample in a study of control samples from healthy donors and cancer patients. Produced via immunoSEQ multiplex PCR; TCRdb's table is partial and in-frame only. The table has roughly 170,000 clones, about 91% seen once. Material for sequencing was blood. These TCRs come from a woman aged 40-49 years in good health. The CDR3 runs from the conserved cysteine through the conserved F or W. Each record gives: CDR3 length, D gene, J gene, clone size, V gene, CDR3 protein, CDR3 DNA. The D gene is left open where the match is weak. Expanded clones are given a class, and other clones once, few, many or no size at all.

15	TRBD1	TRBJ2-3	.	TRBV13	CASSQYRGSTDTQYF	TGTGCCAGCAGCCAATACAGGGGTAGCACAGATACGCAGTATTTT
15	.	TRBJ1-3	.	TRBV5-4	CASPYRNETGNTIYF	TGTGCCAGCCCCTACAGAAACGAAACCGGAAACACCATATATTTT
18	TRBD1	TRBJ1-6	.	TRBV4-1	CASSQGIEPGQRNSPLHF	TGCGCCAGCAGCCAAGGGATAGAGCCGGGACAGCGTAATTCACCCCTCCACTTT
12	.	TRBJ1-6	.	TRBV10-2	CASSEANSPLHF	TGCGCCAGCAGTGAGGCCAATTCACCCCTCCACTTT
16	TRBD2	TRBJ2-1	.	TRBV9	CASSATGTSGYNEQFF	TGTGCCAGCAGCGCAACCGGGACTAGCGGGTACAATGAGCAGTTCTTC
13	.	TRBJ1-2	.	TRBV7-9	CASSLGGSYGYTF	TGTGCCAGCAGCTTAGGTGGCAGCTATGGCTACACCTTC
17	.	TRBJ1-1	.	TRBV27	CASSSFVGKGLNTEAFF	TGTGCCAGCAGTTCATTTGTCGGCAAGGGGCTGAACACTGAAGCTTTCTTT
15	.	TRBJ2-2	.	TRBV2	CASSEARTNTGELFF	TGTGCCAGCAGTGAAGCAAGAACGAACACCGGGGAGCTGTTTTTT
13	.	TRBJ2-3	.	TRBV2	CASWDWRDGTQYF	TGTGCCAGTTGGGACTGGAGGGATGGTACGCAGTATTTT
15	.	TRBJ1-1	.	TRBV13	CASSGTGMGNTEAFF	TGTGCCAGCTCTGGTACAGGCATGGGAAACACTGAAGCTTTCTTT
13	TRBD1	TRBJ1-5	.	TRBV6-6	CASRGQGNQPQHF	TGTGCCAGTCGGGGACAGGGCAATCAGCCCCAGCATTTT
14	TRBD1	TRBJ1-4	.	TRBV7-9	CASSFTGGDEKLFF	TGTGCCAGCAGCTTTACAGGGGGCGATGAAAAACTGTTTTTT
13	.	TRBJ1-2	.	TRBV28	CASRQDTPYGYTF	TGTGCCAGCAGACAGGACACACCCTATGGCTACACCTTC
12	.	TRBJ2-1	once	TRBV28	CASSLSVNEQFF	TGTGCCAGCAGTTTATCTGTTAATGAGCAGTTCTTC
18	.	TRBJ1-3	once	TRBV6-1	CASSEVGGVGVNGNTIYF	TGTGCCAGCAGTGAAGTAGGGGGGGTAGGGGTCAATGGAAACACCATATATTTT
17	TRBD1	TRBJ1-3	few	TRBV5-1	CASSMGQGTSAGNTIYF	TGCGCCAGCAGCATGGGACAGGGAACTTCGGCTGGAAACACCATATATTTT
19	TRBD1	TRBJ1-3	.	TRBV6-6	CASSRSGDRTSAGGNTIYF	TGTGCCAGCAGTAGATCGGGGGACAGAACGAGCGCGGGAGGAAACACCATATATTTT
13	.	TRBJ1-2	.	TRBV5-1	CASSPQDRNGYTF	TGCGCCAGCAGCCCCCAGGACAGAAATGGCTACACCTTC
14	TRBD1	TRBJ2-1	.	TRBV18	CASSPAGQGNEQFF	TGTGCCAGCTCACCCGCCGGACAGGGGAATGAGCAGTTCTTC
14	.	TRBJ2-2	.	TRBV6-4	CASSGTLGAGELFF	TGTGCCAGCAGCGGGACCCTCGGAGCCGGGGAGCTGTTTTTT
14	TRBD1	TRBJ1-1	.	TRBV6-5	CASRGTGLNTEAFF	TGTGCCAGCAGGGGGACAGGGCTGAACACTGAAGCTTTCTTT
16	.	TRBJ1-5	.	TRBV6-1	CASSDRIGPQNQPQHF	TGTGCCAGCAGTGATAGGATAGGGCCTCAAAATCAGCCCCAGCATTTT
15	.	TRBJ2-5	many	TRBV6-6	CASSSLGAEQETQYF	TGTGCCAGCAGTTCCCTTGGGGCTGAACAAGAGACCCAGTACTTC
15	.	TRBJ2-1	.	TRBV9	CASSAAGIPYNEQFF	TGTGCCAGCAGCGCAGCCGGGATTCCTTACAATGAGCAGTTCTTC
11	.	TRBJ1-2	few	TRBV20-1	CSAGSNYGYTF	TGCAGCGCAGGGTCTAACTATGGCTACACCTTC
14	TRBD2	TRBJ2-5	.	TRBV6-5	CASSASGGWETQYF	TGTGCCAGCAGCGCTAGCGGGGGGTGGGAGACCCAGTACTTC
14	TRBD1	TRBJ2-7	.	TRBV6-5	CASRTGTGWLEQYF	TGTGCCAGCAGAACCGGGACAGGGTGGCTCGAGCAGTACTTC
13	.	TRBJ2-7	once	TRBV10-1	CASSGPGDYEQYF	TGCGCCAGCAGTGGGCCAGGGGACTACGAGCAGTACTTC
14	.	TRBJ1-1	.	TRBV19	CASMMLGMNTEAFF	TGTGCCAGTATGATGCTGGGCATGAACACTGAAGCTTTCTTT
13	.	TRBJ1-1	.	TRBV6-6	CASSYSQGTEAFF	TGTGCCAGCAGTTACTCGCAGGGCACTGAAGCTTTCTTT
15	.	TRBJ1-1	.	TRBV15	CATSSSTGLNTEAFF	TGTGCCACCAGCAGCAGCACAGGGTTGAACACTGAAGCTTTCTTT
17	.	TRBJ2-3	.	TRBV3-1/TRBV3-2	CASSPDPSLVSTDTQYF	TGTGCCAGCAGCCCCGACCCCAGTCTAGTTAGCACAGATACGCAGTATTTT
10	.	TRBJ1-3	.	TRBV20-1	CTKTGNTIYF	TGCACCAAGACAGGAAACACCATATATTTT
15	TRBD1	TRBJ1-2	.	TRBV19	CASSLPGQGGNGYTF	TGTGCCAGTAGTCTCCCGGGACAGGGGGGTAATGGCTACACCTTC
15	TRBD2	TRBJ2-3	.	TRBV6-5	CASSYRGVRGDTQYF	TGTGCCAGCAGTTATCGGGGGGTGAGAGGAGATACGCAGTATTTT
15	.	TRBJ2-3	.	TRBV6-1	CASSEARAYTDTQYF	TGTGCCAGCAGTGAAGCGCGTGCTTACACAGATACGCAGTATTTT
14	.	TRBJ2-7	.	TRBV4-1	CASSQEGTGYEQYF	TGCGCCAGCAGCCAAGAGGGGACGGGGTACGAGCAGTACTTC
12	.	TRBJ1-2	.	TRBV7-9	CASSLANYGYTF	TGTGCCAGCAGCTTAGCTAACTATGGCTACACCTTC
15	.	TRBJ2-1	.	TRBV11-2	CASSFQYGTVDEQFF	TGTGCCAGCAGCTTCCAGTACGGGACTGTCGATGAGCAGTTCTTC
14	.	TRBJ1-5	.	TRBV6-5	CASSPEGGSQPQHF	TGTGCCAGCAGCCCCGAGGGGGGTTCTCAGCCCCAGCATTTT
12	.	TRBJ1-1	.	TRBV10-3	CAISGFNTEAFF	TGTGCCATCAGTGGTTTTAACACTGAAGCTTTCTTT
15	.	TRBJ2-5	.	TRBV4-1	CASSQASGLQETQYF	TGCGCCAGCAGCCAAGCGTCGGGACTGCAAGAGACCCAGTACTTC
16	TRBD1	TRBJ2-2	.	TRBV11-2	CASSMTGAQNTGELFF	TGTGCCAGCAGCATGACAGGGGCCCAGAACACCGGGGAGCTGTTTTTT
15	TRBD1	TRBJ1-2	.	TRBV10-1	CASSESPGGNYGYTF	TGCGCCAGCAGTGAGTCGCCAGGGGGCAACTATGGCTACACCTTC
13	.	TRBJ2-2	.	TRBV12-3/TRBV12-4	CASSFRDPGELFF	TGTGCCAGCAGTTTCCGGGATCCCGGGGAGCTGTTTTTT
14	.	TRBJ1-5	.	TRBV7-8	CASSLAWGGQPQHF	TGTGCCAGCAGCTTAGCTTGGGGGGGTCAGCCCCAGCATTTT
16	TRBD2	TRBJ2-2	once	TRBV5-1	CASSLPSGGDTGELFF	TGCGCCAGCAGCTTACCTAGCGGGGGTGACACCGGGGAGCTGTTTTTT
15	TRBD1	TRBJ2-7	.	TRBV3-1/TRBV3-2	CASSLGQGVSYEQYF	TGTGCCAGCAGCCTGGGACAGGGGGTCTCCTACGAGCAGTACTTC
13	.	TRBJ1-5	.	TRBV6-5	CASRRDGNQPQHF	TGTGCCAGCAGGAGGGATGGCAATCAGCCCCAGCATTTT
10	.	TRBJ1-4	many	TRBV20-1	CSAFNEKLFF	TGCAGTGCTTTTAATGAAAAACTGTTTTTT
13	.	TRBJ2-3	.	TRBV10-2	CASSVATTDTQYF	TGCGCCAGCAGTGTCGCGACGACAGATACGCAGTATTTT
17	TRBD1	TRBJ1-2	.	TRBV4-1	CASSQEGQGASVYGYTF	TGCGCCAGCAGCCAAGAGGGACAGGGGGCATCGGTCTATGGCTACACCTTC
14	.	TRBJ1-5	.	TRBV19	CASSGTASNQPQHF	TGTGCCAGTAGTGGGACGGCAAGCAATCAGCCCCAGCATTTT
11	.	TRBJ2-5	.	TRBV2	CASRFGETQYF	TGTGCCAGCAGGTTTGGGGAGACCCAGTACTTC
12	.	TRBJ1-6	.	TRBV12-3/TRBV12-4	CASAGEFSPLHF	TGTGCCAGCGCGGGGGAGTTTTCACCCCTCCACTTT
13	TRBD1	TRBJ2-7	.	TRBV6-5	CASSPRGSLEQYF	TGTGCCAGCAGCCCCAGGGGGTCCCTCGAGCAGTACTTC
14	.	TRBJ1-2	.	TRBV14	CASSQDLWEGGYTF	TGTGCCAGCAGCCAAGATCTCTGGGAGGGTGGCTACACCTTC
17	TRBD2	TRBJ2-3	.	TRBV5-4	CASSPSGGALSTDTQYF	TGTGCCAGCAGCCCTAGCGGGGGGGCCCTAAGCACAGATACGCAGTATTTT
17	.	TRBJ1-2	.	TRBV5-5	CASSSALAEYGMRGYTF	TGTGCCAGCAGCTCCGCCCTGGCGGAATATGGAATGCGAGGCTACACCTTC